This entry features one T cell receptor (beta chain) sequence. There are many counts of this clonotype. It lacks a known antigen. No much larger clone is present one base from it, and per-base qualities are unavailable. The method was 5' RACE. The sequencer listed for this sample is NextSeq 500. To correct for sequencing error and PCR bias, the TCR library protocol tagged individual cDNA molecules with unique molecular identifiers. Both TCR alpha and beta chains were sequenced, and tight co-correlation was observed between alpha and beta sequence abundances in each sample. The paper's processing steps were these. Decombinator V4 was used to perform V gene, J gene and CDR3 annotation of TCR sequences. TCRs were defined as expanded if a significant change between any two time points was detected under a Poisson model with p below 0.0001. TCR abundances were normalised to the total number of TCRs sequenced in each sample and reported as counts per million. MAIT TCRs were defined by TRAV1-2 paired with TRAJ12, TRAJ20 or TRAJ33, and iNKT TCRs by TRAV10 paired with TRAJ18. VDJdb, accessed on 1 November 2021, was searched for TCRs annotated for CMV, EBV and SARS-CoV-2, and TCRs annotated for more than one antigen were excluded. TCRdb reprocessed the public reads (quality trimming at Q25 with fastp, clone calling with MiXCR) and kept in-frame beta chains. Rows with a matching CDR3 protein are joined into one entry that keeps the most common DNA and genes. The V and J calls shown here were made by TCRdb, not taken from the authors' results. In this sample the table shows tens of thousands of distinct CDR3 sequences, approximately 10% of which occur a single time. The ten most abundant clones make up around 21% of the sample.

Set within a cohort of healthcare workers in London, UK, this nested case-control study involved weekly PCR testing of nasopharyngeal swabs along with blood sampling. Healthcare workers were recruited between 23 and 31 March 2020, during the week of the UK lockdown, and were followed weekly for up to roughly 16 weeks. CDR1 and CDR2, per the germline V gene (reference sequence), are SEHNR and FQNEAQ. After removal of 5 bases from V and 4 bases from J, the junction retains 14 bases not matched to a gene. The CDR3 covers 17 residues, taking in both the cysteine and the phenylalanine. Solely the CDR3 DNA is kept, with 51 bases framed from the first base. The record originates from a study of early T cells in non-severe SARS-CoV-2 infection (dated by TCRdb to the early 2020s). General notes on the study: Because TCR sequencing was done on bulk RNA from unsorted whole blood, the alpha and beta chains could not be paired. Here is what the overall study found, with its caveats: VDJdb matching was skewed toward anti-spike CD8 responses and likely underestimated virus-specific expansions, missing private and CD4 specificities.

Sequenced: whole blood. The chain joins TRBV7-9 to TRBJ2-1; TRBD1 lines up with 7 middle nucleotides. This clonotype was sampled from an adult who was a healthcare worker with PCR-confirmed SARS-CoV-2 infection or an uninfected control (not recorded which). The CDR3 loop reads CASSPSPSGGGYNEQFF. The DNA reads TGTGCCAGCAGCCCAAGCCCCTCAGGGGGTGGGTACAATGAGCAGTTCTTC.